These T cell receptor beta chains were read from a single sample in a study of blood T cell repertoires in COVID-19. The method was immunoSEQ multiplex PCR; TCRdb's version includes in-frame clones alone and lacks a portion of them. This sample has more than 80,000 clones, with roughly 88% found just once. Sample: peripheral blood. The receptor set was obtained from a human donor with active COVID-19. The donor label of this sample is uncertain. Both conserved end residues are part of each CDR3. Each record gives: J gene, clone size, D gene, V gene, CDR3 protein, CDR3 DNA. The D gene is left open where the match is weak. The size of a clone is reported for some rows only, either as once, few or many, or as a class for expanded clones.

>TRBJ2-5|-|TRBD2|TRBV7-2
CASSLAGTSGAGGETQYF
TGTGCCAGCAGCTTAGCGGGAACTAGCGGAGCTGGGGGGGAGACCCAGTACTTC
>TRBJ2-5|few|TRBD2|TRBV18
CASSPLAGGAETQYF
TGTGCCAGCTCACCACTAGCGGGGGGAGCCGAGACCCAGTACTTC
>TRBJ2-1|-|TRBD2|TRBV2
CASSGLAGGSYNEQFF
TGTGCCAGCAGTGGGCTAGCGGGGGGCTCCTACAATGAGCAGTTCTTC
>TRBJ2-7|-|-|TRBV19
CASSSKDTSYEQYF
TGTGCCAGTAGCTCTAAGGACACCTCCTACGAGCAGTACTTC
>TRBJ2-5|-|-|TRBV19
CASSTTIGIGRETQYF
TGTGCCAGTAGTACGACTATAGGTATAGGTAGAGAGACCCAGTACTTC
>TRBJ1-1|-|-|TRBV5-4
CASSLRGLNTEAFF
TGTGCCAGCAGCTTGAGGGGCCTGAACACTGAAGCTTTCTTT
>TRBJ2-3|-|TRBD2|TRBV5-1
CASSLTSGGRGDTQYF
TGCGCCAGCAGCTTGACTAGCGGGGGTCGAGGAGATACGCAGTATTTT
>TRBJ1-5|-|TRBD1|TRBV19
CATTDRVQKNQPQHF
TGTGCCACGACAGACAGGGTTCAAAAAAATCAGCCCCAGCATTTT
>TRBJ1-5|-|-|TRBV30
CAWSTHNSNQPQHF
TGTGCCTGGAGTACCCACAATAGCAATCAGCCCCAGCATTTT
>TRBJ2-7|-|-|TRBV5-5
CASSSWTEAYEQYF
TGTGCCAGCAGCTCGTGGACAGAAGCCTACGAGCAGTACTTC
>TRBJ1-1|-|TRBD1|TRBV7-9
CASSWTGDRGTEAFF
TGTGCCAGCAGCTGGACAGGGGATAGGGGGACTGAAGCTTTCTTT
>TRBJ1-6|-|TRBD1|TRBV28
CASRTGGSNSPLHF
TGTGCCAGCAGGACAGGGGGCTCTAATTCACCCCTCCACTTT
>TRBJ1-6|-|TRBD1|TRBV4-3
CASSKWTGNIGDSPLHF
TGCGCCAGCAGCAAATGGACAGGGAATATAGGGGATTCACCCCTCCACTTT
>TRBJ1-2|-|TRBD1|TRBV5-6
CASSSGTGFGYTF
TGTGCCAGCAGCTCTGGGACAGGGTTTGGCTACACCTTC
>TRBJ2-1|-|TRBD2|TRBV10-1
CASSELTSGDNEQFF
TGCGCCAGCAGTGAGTTGACTAGCGGGGACAATGAGCAGTTCTTC
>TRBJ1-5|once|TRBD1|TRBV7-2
CASSSDQYDRGSQPQHF
TGTGCCAGCAGCTCAGACCAATACGACAGGGGGAGTCAGCCCCAGCATTTT
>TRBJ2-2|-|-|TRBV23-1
CASSQCKGANTGELFF
TGCGCCAGCAGTCAATGTAAGGGGGCGAACACCGGGGAGCTGTTTTTT
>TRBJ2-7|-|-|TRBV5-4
CASSLISGLSSYEQYF
TGTGCCAGCAGCTTAATATCAGGGCTTAGCTCCTACGAGCAGTACTTC
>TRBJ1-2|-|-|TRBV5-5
CASSPGVDPFYGYTF
TGTGCCAGCAGCCCGGGGGTCGACCCCTTCTATGGCTACACCTTC
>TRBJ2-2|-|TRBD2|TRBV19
CASSVLAGGQKVNTGELFF
TGTGCCAGTAGCGTCCTAGCGGGGGGCCAAAAAGTGAACACCGGGGAGCTGTTTTTT
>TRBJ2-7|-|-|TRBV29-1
CSANSATGLSYEQYF
TGCAGCGCCAATTCCGCGACAGGACTCTCCTACGAGCAGTACTTC
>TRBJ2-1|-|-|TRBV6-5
CASSLQAEQFF
TGTGCCAGCAGCCTACAGGCCGAGCAGTTCTTC
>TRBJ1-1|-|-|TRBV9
CASSVDAGVNTEAFF
TGTGCCAGCAGCGTAGATGCGGGGGTGAACACTGAAGCTTTCTTT
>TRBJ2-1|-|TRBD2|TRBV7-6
CASSLEVGGAGRNEQFF
TGTGCCAGCAGCTTAGAGGTTGGCGGGGCCGGGAGGAATGAGCAGTTCTTC
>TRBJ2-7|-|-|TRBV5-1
CASSLGGVRSYEQYF
TGCGCCAGCAGCTTGGGCGGGGTGAGGTCCTACGAGCAGTACTTC
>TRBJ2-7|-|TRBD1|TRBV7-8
CASSWGQGAYEQYF
TGTGCCAGCAGCTGGGGACAGGGAGCCTACGAGCAGTACTTC
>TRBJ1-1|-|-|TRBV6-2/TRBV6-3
CASSPLRGLNTEAFF
TGTGCCAGCAGTCCACTCCGGGGTTTGAACACTGAAGCTTTCTTT
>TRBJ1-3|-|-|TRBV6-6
CASGTGTSGNTIYF
TGTGCCAGCGGAACAGGCACCTCTGGAAACACCATATATTTT
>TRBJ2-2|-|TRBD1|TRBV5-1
CASSHDRGGTGELFF
TGCGCCAGCAGCCACGACAGGGGTGGGACCGGGGAGCTGTTTTTT
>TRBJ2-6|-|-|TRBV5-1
CASSLEGRGGQANVLTF
TGCGCCAGCAGCTTGGAAGGGAGGGGGGGGCAGGCCAACGTCCTGACTTTC
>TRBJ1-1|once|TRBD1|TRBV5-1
CASSLSGGKGAFF
TGCGCCAGCAGCTTGTCAGGGGGCAAGGGGGCTTTCTTT
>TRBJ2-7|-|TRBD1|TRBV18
CASSPRGTGGWSSYEQYF
TGTGCCAGCTCACCACGCGGGACAGGGGGCTGGAGCTCCTACGAGCAGTACTTC
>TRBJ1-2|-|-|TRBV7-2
CASSLGDTLVSYTF
TGTGCCAGCAGCTTAGGGGACACTTTAGTTTCATACACCTTC
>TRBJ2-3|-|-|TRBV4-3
CASSQDRPGTSTDTQYF
TGCGCCAGCAGCCAAGATCGTCCAGGGACTAGCACAGATACGCAGTATTTT
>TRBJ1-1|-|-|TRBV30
CAWSVRGTEAFF
TGTGCCTGGAGTGTCAGGGGCACTGAAGCTTTCTTT
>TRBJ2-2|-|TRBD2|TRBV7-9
CASTDTGTSGGSTGELFF
TGTGCCAGCACCGATACCGGGACTAGCGGGGGGTCCACCGGGGAGCTGTTTTTT
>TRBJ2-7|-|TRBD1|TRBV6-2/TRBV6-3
CASSLGGTGAYEQYF
TGTGCCAGCAGCCTAGGGGGGACAGGGGCCTACGAGCAGTACTTC
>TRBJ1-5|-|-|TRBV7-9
CASSAEGNSNQPQHF
TGTGCCAGCAGCGCGGAAGGAAATAGCAATCAGCCCCAGCATTTT
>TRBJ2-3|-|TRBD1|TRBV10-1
CASSESGTGADTQYF
TGCGCCAGCAGTGAGTCTGGGACAGGAGCAGATACGCAGTATTTT
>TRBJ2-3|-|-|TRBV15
CATEGSSSTDTQYF
TGTGCCACGGAGGGATCTTCTAGCACAGATACGCAGTATTTT
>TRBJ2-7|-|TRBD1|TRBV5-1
CASGTGQVNSEQYF
TGCGCCAGCGGAACGGGACAGGTCAATTCCGAGCAGTACTTC
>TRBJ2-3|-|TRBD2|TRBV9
CASSERSLAGGLDTQYF
TGTGCCAGCAGCGAACGATCACTAGCGGGGGGGCTAGATACGCAGTATTTT
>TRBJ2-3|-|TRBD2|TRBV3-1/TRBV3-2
CASSPTSGGADTQYF
TGTGCCAGCAGCCCGACTAGCGGGGGGGCGGATACGCAGTATTTT
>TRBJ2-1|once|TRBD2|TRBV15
CATTTGTSGVSHNEQFF
TGTGCCACCACTACCGGGACTAGCGGGGTTTCCCACAATGAGCAGTTCTTC
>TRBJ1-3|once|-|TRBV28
CASSLSPPGTSGNTIYF
TGTGCCAGCAGTTTATCCCCCCCAGGCACCTCTGGAAACACCATATATTTT
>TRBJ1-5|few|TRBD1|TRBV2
CASSRDSGIPGPQHF
TGTGCCAGCAGTCGGGACAGTGGTATACCAGGGCCCCAGCATTTT
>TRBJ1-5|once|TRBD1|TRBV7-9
CASSLPVGDRGDQPQHF
TGTGCCAGCAGCTTACCAGTCGGGGACAGGGGCGATCAGCCCCAGCATTTT
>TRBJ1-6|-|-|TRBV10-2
CASSESLRVRGNSPLHF
TGCGCCAGCAGTGAGTCGCTGAGGGTTCGTGGTAATTCACCCCTCCACTTT
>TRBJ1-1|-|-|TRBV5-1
CASSLADRGVNTEAFF
TGCGCCAGCAGCTTGGCCGATCGGGGAGTGAACACTGAAGCTTTCTTT
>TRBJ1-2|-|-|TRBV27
CASTERPGGSYGYTF
TGTGCCAGCACCGAACGGCCCGGGGGGAGCTATGGCTACACCTTC
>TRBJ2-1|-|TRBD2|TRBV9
CASSPRGRGGGEQFF
TGTGCCAGCAGCCCTCGCGGGCGGGGGGGCGGCGAGCAGTTCTTC
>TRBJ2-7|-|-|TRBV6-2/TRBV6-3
CASSYSRGRGEQYF
TGTGCCAGCAGTTACTCGCGGGGCCGCGGCGAGCAGTACTTC